These T cell receptor beta chains were read from a single sample in a study of chemoradiotherapy in HPV16-positive cancers. Sequenced by immunoSEQ multiplex PCR; TCRdb stores in-frame clones only, minus some. The sample yields about 12,000 clones, 55% to 65% seen once. This specimen was collected from a patient who underwent chemoradiotherapy. These receptors were taken from a human donor with HPV-associated anogenital cancer. The CDR3 runs from the conserved cysteine through the conserved F or W. Each record gives: V gene, D gene, clone size, J gene, CDR3 protein, CDR3 DNA. The D gene is left open where the match is weak. Size values are once, few and many counts, or a class for expanded clones, and some rows have none.

TRBV5-4	-	once	TRBJ2-6	CASSLGRSSGANVLTF	TGTGCCAGCAGCTTGGGGAGGAGCTCTGGGGCCAACGTCCTGACTTTC
TRBV7-9	-	-	TRBJ1-4	CASSSTTTGRGEKLFF	TGTGCCAGCAGCTCCACCACAACAGGGCGAGGAGAAAAACTGTTTTTT
TRBV2	-	-	TRBJ1-1	CASRGGEAFF	TGTGCCAGCAGAGGAGGAGAAGCTTTCTTT
TRBV5-1	-	-	TRBJ2-7	CASTWAGSSYEQYF	TGCGCAAGCACTTGGGCAGGGTCTTCCTACGAGCAGTACTTC
TRBV9	-	-	TRBJ1-6	CASSDDRSSYNSPLHF	TGTGCCAGCAGCGACGACCGAAGCTCCTATAATTCACCCCTCCACTTT
TRBV30	TRBD1	-	TRBJ1-4	CAWSPRDRDEKLFF	TGTGCCTGGAGTCCCCGGGACAGGGATGAAAAACTGTTTTTT
TRBV6-5	TRBD1	-	TRBJ2-7	CASSYDRGYEQYF	TGTGCCAGCAGTTACGACAGGGGCTACGAGCAGTACTTC
TRBV7-9	-	-	TRBJ1-4	CASSSAGGGNEKLFF	TGTGCCAGCAGCTCCGCAGGAGGGGGGAATGAAAAACTGTTTTTT
TRBV5-8	-	-	TRBJ1-1	CASSLLKNTEAFF	TGTGCCAGCAGCTTGCTGAAGAACACTGAAGCTTTCTTT
TRBV7-6	-	-	TRBJ2-3	CASRLGRGPPQDTQYF	TGTGCCAGCAGGCTCGGACGGGGGCCCCCCCAAGATACGCAGTATTTT